This TCR beta chain derives from a study of vaccination and CD4 T cells after COVID-19. As for the study in general: Two doses of either BNT162b2 or mRNA-1273 vaccine were given to participants. Post-COVID draws came a median around 100 days after diagnosis (range 35 to 161).

This CDR3 comprises 14 residues. The V gene's germline CDR1 is KGHDR and CDR2 SFDVKD. V gave up 4 bases and J gave up 5 bases, with 11 bases separating them. At the Johns Hopkins FTIC core, DNA taken from cultured CD4+ T cells was sequenced by way of the Oncomine TCR Beta short-read assay. Genomic DNA extraction was carried out from cultured CD4+ T cells. TCRdb re-called the PCR reads through MiXCR, storing one row per CDR3 protein. Of about 6,300 distinct CDR3 sequences in the sample, around a third are singletons; the top ten hold about two fifths. The treatment was: approximately 10-day PBMC culture with coronavirus spike peptide pools or control peptides (ViraFEST assay). Before the COVID-19 pandemic (2011-2018), CD4+ T cells were obtained from the unexposed donor. For this clonotype: Antigen unknown.

This chain connects TRBV24-1 to TRBJ2-1, with D perhaps TRBD2 (5 bases). This clonotype was obtained from a human donor in good health. Sequenced material: CD4+ T cells from blood, cultured in vitro. CDR3 loop: CATSDATTNNEQFF. DNA for the CDR3: TGTGCCACCAGTGACGCGACTACTAACAATGAGCAGTTCTTC.